The 21 T cell receptor beta chains in this list originate from one sample, sequenced in a study of cytomegalovirus exposure and HLA in healthy donors. Primers included in the PCR were 60 Vbeta and 13 Jbeta primers. Using immunoSEQ multiplex PCR, the repertoire was profiled, and TCRdb retains in-frame clones only, with some absent. The repertoire holds about 87,000 clones, with around 70% as singletons. The sequencing sample was made of PBMCs. The origin of the receptors is a young man in good health and CMV-seropositive.

This chain connects TRBV5-4 to TRBJ1-1; D not certain. CDR3 size: 13 residues. V lost 4 bases to trimming and J lost 4 bases, with 11 bases between them. The germline V gene encodes CDR1 SGHNT and CDR2 YYREEE (reference sequence). The CDR3, as DNA: TGTGCCAGCAGCCGCACTGCCGGCACTGAAGCTTTCTTT. Translation gives CASSRTAGTEAFF.

V usage is TRBV7-8 and J usage is TRBJ2-7; 12 bases match TRBD1. V lost 2 bases and J lost 7; bases outside the gene matches: 9. The CDR3 has 16 amino acids. From germline, CDR1 is SGHVS and CDR2 FQNEAQ. CDR3: CASSLMGGQGAREQYF. Here the CDR3 DNA reads TGTGCCAGCAGCTTAATGGGGGGACAGGGGGCGAGGGAGCAGTACTTC.

The V gene is TRBV5-4, the J gene TRBJ2-3; 8 bases fit TRBD1. Losses at the gene ends were 4 bases for V and 1 base for J; bases not matched to a gene: 2. The CDR3 runs to 14 residues. CDR1 is SGHNT, CDR2 YYREEE, per germline (reference sequence). CDR3 residues: CASSQGAGTDTQYF. The CDR3 nucleotides are TGTGCCAGCAGCCAGGGGGCTGGCACAGATACGCAGTATTTT.

This chain uses TRBV6-5 with TRBJ1-1; a possible D gene is TRBD1 (5 bases). Trimming removed 4 bases at V and 2 bases at J, with 17 bases between. The CDR3 sequence is 16 residues long. Germline V gives CDR1 MNHEY, CDR2 SVGAGI. This CDR3 reads CASSSRRRVINTEAFF. Here the CDR3 DNA reads TGTGCCAGCAGTTCAAGACGCAGGGTTATTAACACTGAAGCTTTCTTT.

Only a few counts were recorded for this clone. This rearrangement joins TRBV10-3 to TRBJ2-3; tentatively, D is TRBD2 (6 bases). Trimming removed 7 bases from V and 0 bases from J, with 11 bases in between. Germline V CDR1 and CDR2: ENHRY, SYGVKD. The length of the CDR3 is 14 residues. This CDR3 reads CAINSGTSTDTQYF. In DNA, the CDR3 is TGTGCCATCAACTCGGGGACTAGCACAGATACGCAGTATTTT.

The chain is built from TRBV10-1 and TRBJ1-2, with unresolved D. The V end was cut by 0 bases, the J end by 4 bases, with 9 bases between. This CDR3 is built from 14 residues. Germline values: CDR1 WNHNN, CDR2 SYGVQD (reference sequence). The CDR3 region is CASSESGVPYGYTF. As DNA, the CDR3 is TGCGCCAGCAGTGAGTCTGGAGTTCCCTATGGCTACACCTTC.

This clone appeared a few times. V is TRBV5-6 and J is TRBJ2-6, with D possibly TRBD1 on 6 matching bases. Germline V gives CDR1 SGHDT, CDR2 YYEEEE. This CDR3 comprises 15 residues. With 4 bases removed from V and 2 bases from J, the gap between germline ends came to 10 bases. The CDR3 loop reads CASSLTGPGANVLTF. The CDR3 nucleotides read TGTGCCAGCAGCCTGACAGGCCCTGGGGCCAACGTCCTGACTTTC.

The chain recombines TRBV12-5 with TRBJ1-5; 9 nucleotides align to TRBD1. The ends lost 5 bases at V and 2 bases at J; junction bases unmatched: 7. The CDR3 extends over 16 amino acids. CDR1 and CDR2 (germline): LGHNT, FRNRAP. CDR3 nucleotides: TGTGCTAGTGGTCACTCGACAGGGGGAGGCAATCAGCCCCAGCATTTT. This encodes CASGHSTGGGNQPQHF.

The rearrangement links TRBV9 to TRBJ2-2, with 11 bases fitting TRBD2. The CDR3 extends over 17 amino acids. In germline, CDR1 is SGDLS, CDR2 YYNGEE. The trim removed 4 bases at V and 7 bases at J, leaving 12 bases unmatched. This chain's CDR3 is CASSRITSGSAGGELFF. In DNA, the CDR3 is TGTGCCAGCAGCCGAATTACTAGCGGGAGCGCCGGCGGGGAGCTGTTTTTT.

In nucleotides, the CDR3 is TGTGCCAGCAGCTTGGACAGTCTCTATGGCTACACCTTC. As protein: CASSLDSLYGYTF. This chain uses TRBV5-4 with TRBJ1-2; D not certain. The CDR3 runs 13 residues. V lost 0 bases and J 4 bases, leaving 7 bases between the germline ends. Germline CDR1 and CDR2: SGHNT and YYREEE (reference sequence).

This rearrangement joins TRBV19 to TRBJ1-1, with unresolved D. The CDR3 has 12 amino acids. Germline V gene data show CDR1 as LNHDA and CDR2 as SQIVND (reference sequence). The V end lost 8 bases, the J end lost 6 bases, and 13 bases lay between the germline ends. The CDR3, as DNA: TGTGCCAGTGCCTTGACGGCGGCTGAAGCTTTCTTT. Encoded protein: CASALTAAEAFF.

J is TRBJ1-6 and V is TRBV5-4; maybe TRBD1 (5 bases). V was shortened by 0 bases and J by 10 bases, with 11 bases between the two germline ends. Germline V CDR1 and CDR2: SGHNT, YYREEE (reference sequence). There are 14 residues in the CDR3. In DNA form, the CDR3 reads TGTGCCAGCAGCTTGGTGGCAGGGCACTCACCCCTCCACTTT. This translates into CASSLVAGHSPLHF.

The chain combines TRBV19 with TRBJ1-1; a possible D gene is TRBD1 (6 bases). CDR3 length equals 13 residues. V lost 6 bases, J lost 1 base, and 9 bases lay in between. Germline V lookup: CDR1 LNHDA, CDR2 SQIVND (reference sequence). The DNA of the CDR3 is TGTGCCAGTAGCCAACAGGGGAACACTGAAGCTTTCTTT. Its protein product is CASSQQGNTEAFF. Supplemented by reference TRBV19 and TRBJ1-1, the full variable domain reads DGGITQSPKYLFRKEGQNVTLSCEQNLNHDAMYWYRQDPGQGLRLIYYSQIVNDFQKGDIAEGYSVSREKKESFPLTVTSAQKNPTAFYLCASSQQGNTEAFFGQGTRLTVV.

The rearrangement links TRBV11-1 to TRBJ2-7, with TRBD2 matching over 12 bases. The germline V gene encodes CDR1 SGHAT and CDR2 FQDESV (reference sequence). V lost 3 bases, J lost 5 bases, and 2 bases stayed unmatched. The CDR3 totals 14 residues. The DNA of the CDR3 is TGTGCCAGCAGCTTGACTAGCGGGAGCAACGAGCAGTACTTC. Amino acids: CASSLTSGSNEQYF.

The chain employs TRBV28 and TRBJ2-4; perhaps TRBD2 as D (5 bases). Germline V gene lookup returns CDR1 MDHEN and CDR2 SYDVKM. CDR3 length: 18 residues. V lost 2 bases to trimming and J lost 3 bases, with 20 bases between them. The DNA for the CDR3 is TGTGCCAGCAGTTTACCAGAGGGTAAATATCCTTTCAAAAACATTCAGTACTTC. It encodes CASSLPEGKYPFKNIQYF.

This clone was detected once. The chain is built from TRBV18 and TRBJ1-5; 10 bases are shared with TRBD1. V was clipped by 2 bases and J by 5 bases; unmatched bases: 3. Germline CDR1 is KGHSH and CDR2 is LQKENI. The length of the CDR3 is 15 residues. CDR3 bases: TGTGCCAGCTCACCAGGGACAGGGGCGGATCAGCCCCAGCATTTT. This encodes CASSPGTGADQPQHF.

The chain recombines TRBV30 with TRBJ2-1; 7 bases match TRBD2. J gave up 7 bases and V 1 base, and 7 bases lay outside the gene matches. The germline gives CDR1 GTSNPN, CDR2 SVGIG (reference sequence). The CDR3 totals 14 residues. In DNA form, the CDR3 reads TGTGCCTGGAGTGACGGGGCGGGAGTAAATGAGCAGTTCTTC. It encodes CAWSDGAGVNEQFF.

The CDR3 DNA reads TGTGCCAGCAAGGCGGGGGGCACAGATACGCAGTATTTT. Protein sequence: CASKAGGTDTQYF. This rearrangement joins TRBV7-2 to TRBJ2-3, with 7 bases fitting TRBD2. Germline V gene lookup returns CDR1 SGHTA and CDR2 FQGNSA. The J segment lost 1 base and the V segment lost 7 bases, leaving 2 bases of the junction unmatched. The CDR3 contains 13 residues.

V and J are TRBV18 and TRBJ2-1, with 13 bases lining up with TRBD2. The V and J ends lost 6 bases and 8 bases, in that order; junction bases with no gene match: 19. The germline V gene has CDR1 KGHSH and CDR2 LQKENI. The CDR3 contains 19 residues. As DNA, the CDR3 is TGTGCCAGCTCTTCCCGCCGATTAATAAGGACTAGCGGGGGCGATGAGCAGTTCTTC. Its protein product is CASSSRRLIRTSGGDEQFF.

This chain links TRBV12-5 with TRBJ2-7, with 8 bases lining up with TRBD2. Per the germline V gene, CDR1 is LGHNT and CDR2 is FRNRAP. This CDR3 is 14 amino acids long. The V and J ends lost 7 bases and 2 bases, in that order; junction bases with no gene match: 7. The CDR3 protein is CASVERGSTYEQYF. The CDR3 nucleotides are TGTGCTAGTGTTGAGCGGGGGTCCACCTACGAGCAGTACTTC.

The rearrangement links TRBV5-1 to TRBJ2-3; 7 positions match TRBD2. The V and J ends lost 4 bases and 6 bases, in that order; junction bases with no gene match: 8. Germline V lookup: CDR1 SGHRS, CDR2 YFSETQ. The CDR3 loop spans 14 amino acids. CDR3 sequence (DNA): TGCGCCAGCAGCCGGAGCGGGGCTAGGGATACGCAGTATTTT. Encoded protein: CASSRSGARDTQYF.